The 10 T cell receptor beta chains listed next were all sequenced from one sample in a study of T cell changes during pregnancy in multiple sclerosis. Assay: immunoSEQ multiplex PCR; the TCRdb copy retains only in-frame clones and omits some. There are about 39,000 clones in the sample; around 90% occur only once, and just under 2% lies in the top ten. Sequenced material: CD4+ T cells from peripheral blood mononuclear cells, taken after pregnancy. These TCRs come from a female donor in good health, enrolled as a control in a pregnancy study.

The chain links TRBV5-4 to TRBJ1-3, with 10 nucleotides matching TRBD1. In germline, CDR1 is SGHNT, CDR2 YYREEE (reference sequence). V lost 2 bases and J lost 9; bases outside the gene matches: 8. This CDR3 is built from 15 residues. CDR3 sequence reads: CASSLDRDRGSTIYF. The CDR3 nucleotides are TGTGCCAGCAGCTTAGACCGGGACAGGGGTAGCACCATATATTTT.

J is TRBJ1-4 and V is TRBV5-1, with D maybe TRBD1 (6 bases). The length of the CDR3 is 13 residues. V lost 3 bases, J lost 5 bases, and 8 bases lay in between. Germline V gene lookup returns CDR1 SGHRS and CDR2 YFSETQ. The DNA for the CDR3 is TGCGCCAGCAGCTGGGGGGGCAATGAAAAACTGTTTTTT. Amino acid sequence: CASSWGGNEKLFF. The complete variable domain, with remaining parts taken from reference TRBV5-1 and TRBJ1-4, reads KAGVTQTPRYLIKTRGQQVTLSCSPISGHRSVSWYQQTPGQGLQFLFEYFSETQRNKGNFPGRFSGRQFSNSRSEMNVSTLELGDSALYLCASSWGGNEKLFFGSGTQLSVL.

The V call is TRBV7-8, the J call TRBJ1-3; 7 bases align to TRBD1. The CDR3 consists of 14 residues. The ends lost 5 bases at V and 3 bases at J; junction bases unmatched: 4. Germline V gene data show CDR1 as SGHVS and CDR2 as FQNEAQ. The CDR3 here is CASSHRGSGNTIYF. CDR3 bases: TGTGCCAGCAGCCACAGGGGAAGTGGAAACACCATATATTTT.

V gene TRBV28 combines with J gene TRBJ2-7; 9 bases agree with TRBD1. The CDR3 spans 13 residues. Germline V gene sequence: CDR1 MDHEN, CDR2 SYDVKM. Germline trimming cut 10 bases from V and 7 bases from J; bases unmatched to any gene: 11. The CDR3 region is CATNRGQGREQYF. CDR3 nucleotides: TGTGCCACCAATAGGGGACAGGGAAGAGAGCAGTACTTC.

This chain joins TRBV6-5 and TRBJ1-1; 8 bases align to TRBD1. V shed 5 bases, J shed 5 bases, and the junction held 7 bases outside the gene matches. Germline-derived CDR1 and CDR2 are MNHEY and SVGAGI. The CDR3 is 14 residues long. CDR3: CASSDRGVWTEAFF. For the CDR3, the DNA is TGTGCCAGCAGTGACAGGGGAGTGTGGACTGAAGCTTTCTTT.

The gene calls are TRBV28 and TRBJ2-3, with a tentative D call TRBD2 (5 bases). V was trimmed by 7 bases and J by 1 base, leaving 15 bases between them. In germline, CDR1 is MDHEN, CDR2 SYDVKM. CDR3 length: 15 residues. CDR3 DNA: TGTGCCAGCAACCCATCGGGGTTGGGCACAGATACGCAGTATTTT. Translating it yields CASNPSGLGTDTQYF.

The CDR3: CASSRTGANYGYTF. The CDR3 coding sequence is TGTGCCAGCAGTCGGACAGGGGCTAACTATGGCTACACCTTC. The chain uses TRBV28 and TRBJ1-2, with 9 bases lining up with TRBD1. CDR1 MDHEN and CDR2 SYDVKM come from the germline V gene. V lost 5 bases and J lost 0; bases outside the gene matches: 1. This CDR3 contains 14 residues.

The chain carries TRBV5-1 and TRBJ2-2, with a weak D call TRBD1 (6 bases). Germline CDR1 SGHRS, CDR2 YFSETQ. This CDR3 is built from 17 residues. The V end was cut by 4 bases, the J end by 0 bases, with 16 bases between. In nucleotides, the CDR3 is TGCGCCAGCAGCCGGGACACATCATCAGCGAACACCGGGGAGCTGTTTTTT. Translating it yields CASSRDTSSANTGELFF. The whole variable domain, filled in from reference TRBV5-1 and TRBJ2-2, reads KAGVTQTPRYLIKTRGQQVTLSCSPISGHRSVSWYQQTPGQGLQFLFEYFSETQRNKGNFPGRFSGRQFSNSRSEMNVSTLELGDSALYLCASSRDTSSANTGELFFGEGSRLTVL.

The V and J genes are TRBV2 and TRBJ2-1; 11 positions agree with TRBD2. This CDR3 comprises 15 residues. Trimming removed 5 bases from V and 4 bases from J; junction bases left unmatched: 4. Germline V gene sequence: CDR1 SNHLY, CDR2 FYNNEI. The CDR3 sequence is CASSLLAGAYNEQFF. CDR3 sequence (DNA): TGTGCCAGCAGTTTACTAGCGGGAGCGTACAATGAGCAGTTCTTC.

This sequence joins TRBV5-5 and TRBJ2-7; a weak D match, TRBD2 (6 bases). Germline CDR1 SGHKS, CDR2 YYEKEE (reference sequence). Trimming shortened V by 4 bases and J by 2 bases, and 16 bases separated the two germline ends. The CDR3 covers 15 residues. The CDR3 coding sequence is TGTGCCAGCAGCCCGCACGCGGGGTTTCCCTACGAGCAGTACTTC. It translates to CASSPHAGFPYEQYF.